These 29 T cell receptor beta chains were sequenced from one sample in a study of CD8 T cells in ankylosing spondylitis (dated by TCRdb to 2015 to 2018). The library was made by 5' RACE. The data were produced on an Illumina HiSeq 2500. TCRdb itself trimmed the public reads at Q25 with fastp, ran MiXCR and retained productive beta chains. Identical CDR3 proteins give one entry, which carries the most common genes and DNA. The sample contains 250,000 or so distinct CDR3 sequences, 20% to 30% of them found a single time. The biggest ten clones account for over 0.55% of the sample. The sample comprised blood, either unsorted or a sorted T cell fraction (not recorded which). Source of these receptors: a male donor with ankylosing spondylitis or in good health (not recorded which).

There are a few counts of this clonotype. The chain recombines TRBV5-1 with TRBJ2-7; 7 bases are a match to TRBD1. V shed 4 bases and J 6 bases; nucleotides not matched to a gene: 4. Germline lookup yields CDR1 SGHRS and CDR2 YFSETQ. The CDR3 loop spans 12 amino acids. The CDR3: CASSANRGEQYF. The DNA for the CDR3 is TGCGCCAGCAGCGCCAACAGGGGCGAGCAGTACTTC.

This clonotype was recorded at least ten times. In DNA, the CDR3 is TGCGCCAGCAGCTTGGACTGGGTTGGTTCACCCCTCCACTTT. It yields the protein CASSLDWVGSPLHF. This chain connects TRBV5-1 to TRBJ1-6; no definite D call. The CDR3 extends over 14 amino acids. The germline V and J ends were trimmed by 0 bases and 9 bases, with 10 bases remaining between them. Germline CDR1 SGHRS, CDR2 YFSETQ.

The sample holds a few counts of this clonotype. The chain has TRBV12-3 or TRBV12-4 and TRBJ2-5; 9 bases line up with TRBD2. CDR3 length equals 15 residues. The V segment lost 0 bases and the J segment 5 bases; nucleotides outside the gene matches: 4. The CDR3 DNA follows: TGTGCCAGCAGTTTAGCGCGGGGGGGTACGGAGACCCAGTACTTC. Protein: CASSLARGGTETQYF.

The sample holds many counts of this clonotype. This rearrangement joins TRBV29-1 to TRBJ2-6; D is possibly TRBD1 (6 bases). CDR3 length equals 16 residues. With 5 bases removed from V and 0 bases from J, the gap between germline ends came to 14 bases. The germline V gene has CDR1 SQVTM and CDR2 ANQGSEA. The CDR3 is CSVLRDTSSGANVLTF. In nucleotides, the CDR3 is TGCAGCGTTCTCCGGGACACTAGCTCTGGGGCCAACGTCCTGACTTTC.

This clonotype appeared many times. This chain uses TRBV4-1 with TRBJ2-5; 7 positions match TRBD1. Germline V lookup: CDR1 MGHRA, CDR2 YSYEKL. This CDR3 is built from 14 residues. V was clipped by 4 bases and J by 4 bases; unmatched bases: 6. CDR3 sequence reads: CASSRYNRGETQYF. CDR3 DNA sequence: TGCGCCAGCAGCCGGTACAACAGGGGAGAGACCCAGTACTTC.

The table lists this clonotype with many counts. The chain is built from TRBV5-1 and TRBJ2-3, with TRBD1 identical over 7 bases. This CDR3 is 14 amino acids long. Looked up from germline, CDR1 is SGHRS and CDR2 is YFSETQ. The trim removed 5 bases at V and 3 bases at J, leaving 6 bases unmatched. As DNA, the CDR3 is TGCGCCAGCAGTCGACAGGGTCCAACAGATACGCAGTATTTT. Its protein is CASSRQGPTDTQYF.

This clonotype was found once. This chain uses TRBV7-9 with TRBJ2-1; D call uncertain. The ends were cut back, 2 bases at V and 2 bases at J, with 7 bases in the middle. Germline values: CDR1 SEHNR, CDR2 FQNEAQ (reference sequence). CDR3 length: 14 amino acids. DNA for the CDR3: TGTGCCAGCAGCTTATCCAGTGCCTACAATGAGCAGTTCTTC. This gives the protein CASSLSSAYNEQFF.

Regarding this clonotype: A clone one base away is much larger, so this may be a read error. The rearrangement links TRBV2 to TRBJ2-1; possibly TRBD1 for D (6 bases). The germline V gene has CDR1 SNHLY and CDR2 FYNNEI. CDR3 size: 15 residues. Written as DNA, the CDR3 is TGTGCCAGCAGTCAAACAGGGTTCTCCCACAATGAGCAGTTCTTC. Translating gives CASSQTGFSHNEQFF.

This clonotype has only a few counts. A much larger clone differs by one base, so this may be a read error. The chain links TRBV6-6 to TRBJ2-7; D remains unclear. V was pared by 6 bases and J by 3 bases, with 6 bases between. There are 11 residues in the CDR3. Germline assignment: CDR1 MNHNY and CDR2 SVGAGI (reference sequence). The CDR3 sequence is CASSEIYEQYF. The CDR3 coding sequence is TGTGCCAGCAGCGAAATCTACGAGCAGTACTTC.

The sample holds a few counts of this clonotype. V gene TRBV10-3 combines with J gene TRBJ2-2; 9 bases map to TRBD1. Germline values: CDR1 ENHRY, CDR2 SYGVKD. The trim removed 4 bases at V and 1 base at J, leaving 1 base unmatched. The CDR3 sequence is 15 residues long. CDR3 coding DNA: TGTGCCATCAGTGGGGGACAGGGGAACACCGGGGAGCTGTTTTTT. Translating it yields CAISGGQGNTGELFF.

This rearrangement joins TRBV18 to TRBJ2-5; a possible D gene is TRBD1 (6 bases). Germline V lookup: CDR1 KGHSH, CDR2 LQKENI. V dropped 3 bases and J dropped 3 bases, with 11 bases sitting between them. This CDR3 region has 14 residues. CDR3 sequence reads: CASSPDRTEETQYF. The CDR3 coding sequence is TGTGCCAGCTCACCCGACAGGACTGAAGAGACCCAGTACTTC.

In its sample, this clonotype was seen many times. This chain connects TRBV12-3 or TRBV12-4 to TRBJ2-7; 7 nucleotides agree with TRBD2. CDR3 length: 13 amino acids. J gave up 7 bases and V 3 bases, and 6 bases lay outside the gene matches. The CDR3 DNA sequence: TGTGCCAGCAGTTTCACGGGGGAGGGTGAGCAGTACTTC. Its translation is CASSFTGEGEQYF.

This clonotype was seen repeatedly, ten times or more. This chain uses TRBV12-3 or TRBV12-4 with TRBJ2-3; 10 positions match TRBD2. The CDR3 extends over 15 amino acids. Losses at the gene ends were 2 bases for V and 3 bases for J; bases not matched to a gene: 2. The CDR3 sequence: CASSLTAGGTDTQYF. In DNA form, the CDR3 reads TGTGCCAGCAGTTTAACAGCGGGGGGGACAGATACGCAGTATTTT.

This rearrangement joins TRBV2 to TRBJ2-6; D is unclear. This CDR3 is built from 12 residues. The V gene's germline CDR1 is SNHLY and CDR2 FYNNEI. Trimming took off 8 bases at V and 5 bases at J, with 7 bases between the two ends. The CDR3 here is CASSGRANVLTF. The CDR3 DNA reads TGTGCCAGCTCCGGTCGGGCCAACGTCCTGACTTTC.

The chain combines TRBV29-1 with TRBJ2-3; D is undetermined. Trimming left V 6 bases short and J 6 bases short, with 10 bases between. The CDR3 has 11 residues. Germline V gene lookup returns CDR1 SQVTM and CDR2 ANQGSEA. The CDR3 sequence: CSVLLTDTQYF. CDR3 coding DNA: TGCAGCGTACTACTTACGGATACGCAGTATTTT.

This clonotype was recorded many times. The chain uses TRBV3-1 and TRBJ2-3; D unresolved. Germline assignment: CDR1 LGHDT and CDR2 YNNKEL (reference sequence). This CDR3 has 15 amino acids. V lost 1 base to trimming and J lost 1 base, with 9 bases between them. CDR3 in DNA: TGTGCCAGCAGCCAAGGGGTGTCAGGCACAGATACGCAGTATTTT. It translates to CASSQGVSGTDTQYF.

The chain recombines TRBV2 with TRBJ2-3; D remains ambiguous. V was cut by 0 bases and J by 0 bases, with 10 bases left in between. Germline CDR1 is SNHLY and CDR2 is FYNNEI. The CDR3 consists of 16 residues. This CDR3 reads CASSEAEILSTDTQYF. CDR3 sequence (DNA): TGTGCCAGCAGTGAAGCCGAGATCCTAAGCACAGATACGCAGTATTTT.

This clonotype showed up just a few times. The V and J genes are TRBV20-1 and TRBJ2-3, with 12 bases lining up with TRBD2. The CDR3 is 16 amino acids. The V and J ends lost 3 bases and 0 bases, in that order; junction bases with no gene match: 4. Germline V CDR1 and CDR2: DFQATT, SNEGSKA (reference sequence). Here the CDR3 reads CSASALAGGSTDTQYF. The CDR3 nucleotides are TGCAGTGCTAGCGCGCTAGCGGGGGGGAGCACAGATACGCAGTATTTT.

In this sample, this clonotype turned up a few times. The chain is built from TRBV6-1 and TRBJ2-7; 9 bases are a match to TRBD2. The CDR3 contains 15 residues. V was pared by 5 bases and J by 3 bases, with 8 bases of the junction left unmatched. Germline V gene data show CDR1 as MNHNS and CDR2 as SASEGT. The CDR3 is CASSPSGGFNYEQYF. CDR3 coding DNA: TGTGCCAGCAGTCCGAGCGGGGGGTTCAACTACGAGCAGTACTTC.

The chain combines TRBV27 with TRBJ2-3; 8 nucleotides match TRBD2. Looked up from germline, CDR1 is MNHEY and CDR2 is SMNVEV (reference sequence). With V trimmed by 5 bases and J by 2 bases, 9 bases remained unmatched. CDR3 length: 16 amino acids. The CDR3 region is CASSPRASGSTDTQYF. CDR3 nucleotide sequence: TGTGCCAGCAGTCCCCGGGCTAGCGGGTCCACAGATACGCAGTATTTT.

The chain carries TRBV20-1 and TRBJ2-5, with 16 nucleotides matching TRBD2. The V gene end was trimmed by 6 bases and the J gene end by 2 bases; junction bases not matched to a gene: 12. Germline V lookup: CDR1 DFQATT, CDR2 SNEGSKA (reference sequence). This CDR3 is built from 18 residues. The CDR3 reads CSAPGLAGGNVRQETQYF. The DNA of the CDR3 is TGCAGTGCACCGGGACTAGCGGGGGGGAACGTCAGGCAAGAGACCCAGTACTTC.

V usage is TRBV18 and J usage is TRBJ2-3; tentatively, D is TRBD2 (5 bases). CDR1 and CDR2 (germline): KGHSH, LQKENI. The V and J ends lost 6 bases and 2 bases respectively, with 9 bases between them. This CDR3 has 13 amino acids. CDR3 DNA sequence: TGTGCCAGCTCCCCCGGGGACACAGATACGCAGTATTTT. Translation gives CASSPGDTDTQYF. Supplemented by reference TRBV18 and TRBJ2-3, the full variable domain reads NAGVMQNPRHLVRRRGQEARLRCSPMKGHSHVYWYRQLPEEGLKFMVYLQKENIIDESGMPKERFSAEFPKEGPSILRIQQVVRGDSAAYFCASSPGDTDTQYFGPGTRLTVL.

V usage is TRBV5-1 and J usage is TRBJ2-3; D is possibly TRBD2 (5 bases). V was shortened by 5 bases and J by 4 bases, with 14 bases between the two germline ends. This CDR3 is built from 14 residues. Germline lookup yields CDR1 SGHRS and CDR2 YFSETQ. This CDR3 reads CASRAGWGADTQYF. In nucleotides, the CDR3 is TGCGCCAGCAGAGCCGGGTGGGGAGCAGATACGCAGTATTTT.

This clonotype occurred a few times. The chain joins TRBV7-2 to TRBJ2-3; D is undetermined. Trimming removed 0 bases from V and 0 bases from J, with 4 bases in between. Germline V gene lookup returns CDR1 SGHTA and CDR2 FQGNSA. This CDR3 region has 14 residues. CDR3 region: CASSLALSTDTQYF. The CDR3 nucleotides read TGTGCCAGCAGCTTAGCGCTCAGCACAGATACGCAGTATTTT.

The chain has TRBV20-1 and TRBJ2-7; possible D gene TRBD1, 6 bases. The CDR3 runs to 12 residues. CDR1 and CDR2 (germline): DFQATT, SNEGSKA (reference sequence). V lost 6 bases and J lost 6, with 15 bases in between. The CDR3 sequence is CSAPGAGIEQYF. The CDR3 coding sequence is TGCAGTGCCCCAGGGGCCGGGATCGAGCAGTACTTC.

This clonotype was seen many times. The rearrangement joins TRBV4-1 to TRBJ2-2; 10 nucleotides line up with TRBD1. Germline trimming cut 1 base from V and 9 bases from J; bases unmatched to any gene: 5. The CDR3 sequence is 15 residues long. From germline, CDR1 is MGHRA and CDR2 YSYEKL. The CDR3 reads CASSQGWDRGWELFF. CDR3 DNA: TGCGCCAGCAGCCAAGGATGGGACAGGGGCTGGGAGCTGTTTTTT.

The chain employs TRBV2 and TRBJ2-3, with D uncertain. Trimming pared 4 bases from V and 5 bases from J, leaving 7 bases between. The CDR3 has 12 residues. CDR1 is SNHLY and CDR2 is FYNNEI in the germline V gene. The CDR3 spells CASSGFGDTQYF. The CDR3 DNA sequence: TGTGCCAGCAGTGGTTTTGGAGATACGCAGTATTTT. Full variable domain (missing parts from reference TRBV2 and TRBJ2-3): EPEVTQTPSHQVTQMGQEVILRCVPISNHLYFYWYRQILGQKVEFLVSFYNNEISEKSEIFDDQFSVERPDGSNFTLKIRSTKLEDSAMYFCASSGFGDTQYFGPGTRLTVL.

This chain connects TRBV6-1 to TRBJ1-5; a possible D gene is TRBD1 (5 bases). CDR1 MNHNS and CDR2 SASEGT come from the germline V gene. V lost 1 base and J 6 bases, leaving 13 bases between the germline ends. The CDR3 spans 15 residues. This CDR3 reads CASSEVLWGTQPQHF. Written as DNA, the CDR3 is TGTGCCAGCAGTGAAGTACTGTGGGGGACTCAGCCCCAGCATTTT.

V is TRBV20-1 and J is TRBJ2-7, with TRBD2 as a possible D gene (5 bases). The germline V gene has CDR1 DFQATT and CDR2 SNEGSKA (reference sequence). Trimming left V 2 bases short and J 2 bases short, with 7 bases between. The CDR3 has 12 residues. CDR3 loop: CSARKEAYEQYF. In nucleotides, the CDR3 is TGCAGTGCTAGAAAGGAGGCCTACGAGCAGTACTTC.